Included here is one T cell receptor (beta chain) sequence, with context. This clone was detected only once. Its antigen is currently not known. Base qualities are missing; no much larger clone stands one base away. Counted from cysteine to phenylalanine, this CDR3 has 13 amino acids. Only the CDR3 DNA is retained, 39 bases long and in frame from the first base. As encoded in the germline V gene, CDR1 is MNHEY while CDR2 is SVGAGI. V drops 5 bases and J drops 3 bases, leaving 10 bases in between. These data come from a study of cytomegalovirus exposure and HLA in healthy donors (dated by TCRdb to the late 2010s). Describing the broader study: According to an earlier analysis of 450 to 650 of the donors, about 170 million T cells yielded some 110 million unique TCR beta sequences and around 280 Gb of sequence data. An early release that covered around 590 HLA-typed donors contained approximately 300 gigabases of sequencing data and around 85 million unique TCR sequences. Of the approximately 400 genotyped donors, over 70% fell in the genetic ancestry cluster associated with self-reported Caucasian donors. The study was designed to test whether signatures of past pathogen exposure could be identified by cataloging public T cell receptors. Using immunosequencing, the study profiled T cell repertoires from 500 to 800 subjects and related those repertoires to cytomegalovirus serostatus. A separate validation cohort of about 110 different subjects was used in addition to the roughly 670-subject first cohort. High-throughput TCR immunosequencing, statistical association of individual TCRs with disease status, and machine learning were combined to predict cytomegalovirus infection status. To study patterns of TCR occurrence, a later analysis re-analyzed previously published TCR beta repertoires from just over 650 donors and added high-resolution HLA genotyping. The later analysis used no new phenotypic data to find candidate immune exposures, relying instead on TCR beta sequences and their occurrence across donors. An earlier analysis of fewer than 700 of the donors applied high-throughput TCR beta sequencing to assess whether each TCR beta V gene segment acted as functional or pseudogenic. Alongside the repertoire data, information on donor age, sex, ethnicity and CMV serostatus was compiled. A later genetic analysis used genome-wide SNP genotypes for about 65% of the 666 donors, treating that subset as a discovery cohort. Every discovery cohort repertoire had been produced on one sequencing platform. Class I and class II HLA loci were covered by the typing at four-digit resolution. The number of donors typed differed by locus, with 629-630 for A, B, C, DRB1 and DQB1, over 500 for DQA1, 600 to 610 for DPA1, and around 430 for DPB1. Because of strong linkage in the cohort, 5 or 6 DR-DQ haplotypes were treated as single units for association and clustering. On average, 235,054 unique TCR beta nucleotide sequences were sequenced per donor among some 430 genotyped donors of the cohort, with 15% to 20% of those sequences being non-productive. What the research found in general, with its limitations: Broadly in line with IMGT annotations, most TCR beta V segments showed up in productive rearrangements about 90% or about 30% of the time in an earlier analysis of approximately 640 of the donors. A group of highly shared sequence variants was considered likely to be a technical artifact of the sequencing pipeline. The presence/absence analyses assumed that sequencing depth was roughly uniform across donors, and that assumption may not be true. Most TCR sequences were seen in very few donors, while some public TCRs were found in many individuals. When HLA alleles, especially DR and DQ, strongly co-occurred, attributing TCR associations to individual alleles was difficult. In a later analysis, the rate of TCR association differed among HLA loci, with DRB1 alleles having the most associated TCRs and HLA-C alleles having the fewest. A later analysis associated about 18,000 TCR beta sequences with specific HLA alleles at a false discovery rate of 0.05. An association between a missense DCLRE1C variant and V-gene and J-gene trimming of TCR beta chains was found in a later genetic analysis and replicated in an independent cohort. In a later analysis, most CMV-associated TCR beta chains were found to appear HLA-restricted, with HLA associations seemingly driven largely by CMV exposure. A further reported finding was that TCR beta sequences accurately predicted the HLA-A and HLA-B alleles for most subjects in the first cohort. Because the 87-base-pair reads could not distinguish some IMGT-functional V segments, including TRBV6-2 and TRBV6-3, those segments were excluded. Linkage disequilibrium might explain the correlated functional status among segregating V segments, but an unknown experimental factor could not be excluded. The only immune exposure information available for the cohort was CMV serostatus. According to the authors, the approach could potentially be generalized to other disease states and immunological phenotypes. The earlier analysis of approximately 540 of the donors excluded about 16 rarely observed V segments, including chromosome 9 orphons, because counts were too low. A later genetic analysis reported fewer N-insertions in productive TCRs among donors in an Asian-associated ancestry cluster than the roughly 670-donor mean. In this cohort, only TCR beta chains were sequenced, and detectable features were limited by the absence of alpha or paired-chain data. A total of 150 to 200 TCR beta chains were listed by the study as associated with cytomegalovirus. The classifier was reported to diagnose cytomegalovirus status with high specificity and sensitivity in both the original cohort and the validation cohort. In a later analysis, several top co-occurrence clusters were reported to appear linked to parvovirus B19, influenza, CMV and Epstein-Barr virus. In a later analysis, HLA-associated TCR beta chains were found to be more clonally expanded and to have lower generation probabilities than equally common non-associated chains. A few of the identified cytomegalovirus-associated TCR beta chains were confirmed in vitro to be specific for cytomegalovirus antigens. HLA typing was unavailable for some donors at each locus, so association tests used only the typed subset.

The library was built by means of the immunoSEQ multiplex PCR assay. A mixture of 60 forward primers for TCR Vbeta segments and 13 reverse primers for TCR Jbeta segments was used in the multiplex PCR. A multiplex PCR assay on genomic DNA amplified the CDR3 region of rearranged TCR beta genes. The amplified TCR beta libraries were sequenced on the Illumina HiSeq System as 87-base-pair reads. In the paper's pipeline: In a later analysis, tens of millions of unique TCR beta chains were counted across the roughly 610 repertoires, and some 10 million of these chains were shared by at least two donors. To remove PCR and sequencing errors, raw reads were error-corrected and collapsed into unique sequences using a nearest-neighbor algorithm that merged closely related sequences. Alignment of CDR3 sequences to IMGT reference sequences was used to assign V, D and J gene segments. For a sequence to be retained, a match of at least six nucleotides was required to both a V gene segment and a J gene segment. A rearrangement counted as productive if the CDR3 had no stop codons and remained in frame with V and J, and every other rearrangement counted as non-productive. CDR3 was defined by IMGT convention, running from the second conserved V-encoded cysteine to the conserved J-encoded phenylalanine. The earlier analysis of approximately 590 of the donors excluded any sequence lacking an unambiguous match to a single V gene segment. An earlier analysis of some 610 of the donors called V segments functional above 56.7% productive rearrangements and segregating when the between-donor standard deviation exceeded 5%. A statistical classification framework was built to diagnose cytomegalovirus status from the catalog of TCR beta chain sequences. In a later analysis, V and J genes were assigned by comparing TCR nucleotide sequences against IMGT/GENE-DB human TR gene sequences. The TCRdist pipeline was used in a later analysis to assign CDR3 sequences and most-parsimonious VDJ recombination scenarios. In a later analysis, each TCR beta chain was defined by its CDR3 amino acid sequence together with its V-gene family, and reads lacking a unique V-gene family were excluded. In a later analysis, 500 to 700 highly shared, low-generation-probability nucleotide sequences were removed to address suspected cross-contamination and a sequencing artifact. A later analysis calculated a clonal expansion index for each public chain from normalized within-repertoire ranks of inferred template counts. A later analysis computed generation probabilities with a VDJ recombination model fitted to out-of-frame rearrangements, and checked the results against IGoR. A later analysis scored TCR-TCR, TCR-HLA and TCR-CMV co-occurrence with hypergeometric tests, applying a repertoire-size bias correction to TCR pairs. False discovery rates were estimated in a later analysis by permuting HLA or CMV assignments 20 times. In a later analysis, co-occurring TCRs were grouped using DBSCAN, with TCRdist sequence similarity added in when clustering inside HLA-allele-positive subsets. Co-occurrence clustering excluded repertoires with fewer than 30,000 or more than 120,000 public chains, plus five with anomalous nucleotide sharing. TCRdb stores this immuneACCESS table with in-frame sequences only. Part of the clones is absent; in the studies checked, under half of the shortfall reflects unresolved V genes, and no reason is known for the rest. The DNA gave D and trimming, while V, J and clone size come from that table. This sample comprises 70,000 to 95,000 clones, about two thirds of them detected only once. About 5% of the sample lies in the top ten.

The cohort was made up of 666 healthy bone marrow donors. At the time of sampling, all cohort members were nominally healthy, though unrecorded immune exposures were likely present. The donor tested CMV seropositive and was one of the 289 seropositive cohort members. Every donor gave a peripheral blood sample, and the peripheral blood mononuclear cells from that sample were used for TCR beta sequencing. Genomic DNA was extracted from the blood cell samples with the Qiagen DNeasy Blood Extraction Kit. Sequences were obtained from PBMCs. The clonotype originates from a woman under 40 in good health and CMV-seropositive. The chain was built from TRBV6-5 and TRBJ1-1, with the D gene call left open. The nucleotide sequence is TGTGCCAGCAGTGAAGTAGCCTACACTGAAGCTTTCTTT. This gives the protein CASSEVAYTEAFF.